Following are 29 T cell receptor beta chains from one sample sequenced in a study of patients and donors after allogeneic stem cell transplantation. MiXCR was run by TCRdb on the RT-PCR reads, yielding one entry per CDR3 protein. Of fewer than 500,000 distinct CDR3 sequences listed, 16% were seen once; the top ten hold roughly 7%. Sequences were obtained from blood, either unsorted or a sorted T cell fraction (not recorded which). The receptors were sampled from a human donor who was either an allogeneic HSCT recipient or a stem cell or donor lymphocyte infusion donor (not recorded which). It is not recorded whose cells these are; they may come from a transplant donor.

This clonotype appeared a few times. CDR3 loop: CASSGTGEGNSPLHF. CDR3 DNA sequence: TGCGCCAGCAGCGGAACAGGGGAGGGGAATTCACCCCTCCACTTT. This rearrangement joins TRBV5-1 to TRBJ1-6, with 7 bases identical to TRBD1. The ends lost 4 bases at V and 7 bases at J; junction bases unmatched: 8. The V gene's germline CDR1 is SGHRS and CDR2 YFSETQ. The CDR3 totals 15 residues.

The CDR3 loop reads CASTPDLSYEQYF. DNA for the CDR3: TGTGCCAGCACTCCGGACCTCTCCTACGAGCAGTACTTC. The chain recombines TRBV2 with TRBJ2-7; D is undetermined. Germline CDR1 and CDR2: SNHLY and FYNNEI. The CDR3 loop spans 13 amino acids. Between the trimmed V and J ends, which lost 7 bases and 0 bases, there was a span of 10 bases.

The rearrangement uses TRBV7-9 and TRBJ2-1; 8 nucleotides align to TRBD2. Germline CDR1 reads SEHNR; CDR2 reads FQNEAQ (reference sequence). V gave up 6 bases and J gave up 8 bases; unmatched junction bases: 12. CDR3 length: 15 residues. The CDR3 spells CASRPLTGGWYEQFF. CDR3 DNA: TGTGCCAGCAGACCCTTGACGGGAGGGTGGTATGAGCAGTTCTTC.

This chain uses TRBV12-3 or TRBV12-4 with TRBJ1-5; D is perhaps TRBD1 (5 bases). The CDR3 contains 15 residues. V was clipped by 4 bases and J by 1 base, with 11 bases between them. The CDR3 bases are TGTGCCAGCAGTTCCTGGAAGGGGAGCAATCAGCCCCAGCATTTT. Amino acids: CASSSWKGSNQPQHF.

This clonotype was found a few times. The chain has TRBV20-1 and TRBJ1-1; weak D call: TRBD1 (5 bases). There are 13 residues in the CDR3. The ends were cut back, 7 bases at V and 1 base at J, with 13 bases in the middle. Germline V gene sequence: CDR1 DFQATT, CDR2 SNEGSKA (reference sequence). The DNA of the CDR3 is TGCAGTGAAGCAGGGCCCAAGAACACTGAAGCTTTCTTT. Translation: CSEAGPKNTEAFF.

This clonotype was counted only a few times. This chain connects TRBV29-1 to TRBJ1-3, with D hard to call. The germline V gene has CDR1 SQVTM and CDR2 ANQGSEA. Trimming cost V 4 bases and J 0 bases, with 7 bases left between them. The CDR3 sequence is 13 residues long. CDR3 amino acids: CSVVLSSGNTIYF. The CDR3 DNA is TGCAGCGTTGTTTTAAGCTCTGGAAACACCATATATTTT.

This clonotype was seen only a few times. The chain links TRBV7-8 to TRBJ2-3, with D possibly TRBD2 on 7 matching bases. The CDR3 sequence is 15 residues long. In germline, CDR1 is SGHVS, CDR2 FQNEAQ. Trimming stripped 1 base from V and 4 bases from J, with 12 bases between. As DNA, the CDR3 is TGTGCCAGCAGCTTAGTCGGGGGGCCCCCAGATACGCAGTATTTT. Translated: CASSLVGGPPDTQYF.

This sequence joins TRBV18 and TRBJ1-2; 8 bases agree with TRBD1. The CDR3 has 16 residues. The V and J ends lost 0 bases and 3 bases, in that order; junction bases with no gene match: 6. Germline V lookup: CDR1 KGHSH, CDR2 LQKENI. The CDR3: CASSPPDRGADYGYTF. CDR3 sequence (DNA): TGTGCCAGCTCACCACCCGACAGGGGAGCTGACTATGGCTACACCTTC.

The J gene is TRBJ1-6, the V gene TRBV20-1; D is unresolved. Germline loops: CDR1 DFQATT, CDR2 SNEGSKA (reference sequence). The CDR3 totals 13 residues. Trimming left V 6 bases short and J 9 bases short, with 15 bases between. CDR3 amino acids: CSAQGGVGSPLHF. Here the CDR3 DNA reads TGCAGTGCCCAAGGCGGGGTCGGTTCACCCCTCCACTTT.

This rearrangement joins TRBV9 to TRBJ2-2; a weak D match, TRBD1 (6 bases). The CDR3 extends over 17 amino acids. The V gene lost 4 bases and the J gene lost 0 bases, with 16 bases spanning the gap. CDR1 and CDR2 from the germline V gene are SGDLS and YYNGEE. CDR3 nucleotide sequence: TGTGCCAGCAGCTTCTCAGGGGCCTCCTCGAACACCGGGGAGCTGTTTTTT. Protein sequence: CASSFSGASSNTGELFF.

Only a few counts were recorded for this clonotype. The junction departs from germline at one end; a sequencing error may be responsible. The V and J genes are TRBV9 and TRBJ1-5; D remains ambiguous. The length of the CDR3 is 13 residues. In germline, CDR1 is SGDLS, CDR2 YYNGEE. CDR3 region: CASSVDGERPKHF. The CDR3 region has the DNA TGTGCCAGCAGCGTAGATGGGGAACGGCCCAAGCATTTT.

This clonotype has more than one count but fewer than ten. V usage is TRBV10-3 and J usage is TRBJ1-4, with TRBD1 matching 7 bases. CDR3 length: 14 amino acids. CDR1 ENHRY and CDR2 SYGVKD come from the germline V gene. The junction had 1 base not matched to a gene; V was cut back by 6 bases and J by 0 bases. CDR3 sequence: CAIRGTATNEKLFF. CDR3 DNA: TGTGCCATCAGAGGGACAGCAACTAATGAAAAACTGTTTTTT.

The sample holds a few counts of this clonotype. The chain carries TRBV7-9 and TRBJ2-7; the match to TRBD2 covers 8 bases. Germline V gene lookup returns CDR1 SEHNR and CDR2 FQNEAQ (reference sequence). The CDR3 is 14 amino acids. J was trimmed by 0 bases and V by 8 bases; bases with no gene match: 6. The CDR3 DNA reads TGTGCCAGCGGGAGCGGGGGTGCCTCCTACGAGCAGTACTTC. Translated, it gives CASGSGGASYEQYF.

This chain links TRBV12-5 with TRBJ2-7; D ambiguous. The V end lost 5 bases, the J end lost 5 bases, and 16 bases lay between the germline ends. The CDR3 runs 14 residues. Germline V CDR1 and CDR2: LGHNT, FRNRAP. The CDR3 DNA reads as TGTGCTAGTGGTCCCGACTTGGGGTGGGACGAGCAGTACTTC. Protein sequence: CASGPDLGWDEQYF.

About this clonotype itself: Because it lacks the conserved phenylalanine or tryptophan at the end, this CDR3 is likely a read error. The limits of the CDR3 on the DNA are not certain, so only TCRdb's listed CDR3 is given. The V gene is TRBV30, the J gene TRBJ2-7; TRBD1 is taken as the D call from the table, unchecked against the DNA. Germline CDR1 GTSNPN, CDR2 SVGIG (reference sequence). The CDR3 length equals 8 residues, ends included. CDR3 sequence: CAWSVSGK.

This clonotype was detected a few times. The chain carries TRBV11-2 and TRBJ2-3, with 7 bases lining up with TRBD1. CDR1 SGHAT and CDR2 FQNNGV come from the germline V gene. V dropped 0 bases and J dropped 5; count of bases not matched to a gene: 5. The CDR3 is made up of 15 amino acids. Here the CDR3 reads CASSLDSRGRDTQYF. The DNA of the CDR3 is TGTGCCAGCAGCTTAGATAGCAGGGGGAGAGATACGCAGTATTTT.

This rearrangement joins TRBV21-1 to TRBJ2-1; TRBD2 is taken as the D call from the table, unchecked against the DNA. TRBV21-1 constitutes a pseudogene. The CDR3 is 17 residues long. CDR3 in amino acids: CASSKVHISGRGNEQFF. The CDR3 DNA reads TGTGCCAGCAGCAAAGTCCATATTAGCGGGAGGGGGAATGAGCAGTTCTTC.

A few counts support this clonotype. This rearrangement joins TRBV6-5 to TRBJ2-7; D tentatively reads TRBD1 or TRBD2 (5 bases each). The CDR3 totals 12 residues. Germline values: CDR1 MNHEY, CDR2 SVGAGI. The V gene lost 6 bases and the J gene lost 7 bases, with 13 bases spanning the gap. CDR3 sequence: CASRVGTGEQYF. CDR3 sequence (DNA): TGTGCCAGCAGGGTGGGGACGGGGGAGCAGTACTTC.

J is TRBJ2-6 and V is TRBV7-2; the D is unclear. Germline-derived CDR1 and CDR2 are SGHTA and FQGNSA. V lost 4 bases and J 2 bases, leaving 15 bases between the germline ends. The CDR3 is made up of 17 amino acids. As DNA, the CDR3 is TGTGCCAGCAGCTCGATTGTAGGATTGCCTGGGGCCAACGTCCTGACTTTC. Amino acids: CASSSIVGLPGANVLTF.

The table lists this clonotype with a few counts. The CDR3 is CASSQGTGRYGYTF. As DNA, the CDR3 is TGTGCCAGCAGTCAAGGGACAGGGAGGTATGGCTACACCTTC. The chain recombines TRBV25-1 with TRBJ1-2, with 9 bases that match TRBD1. The CDR3 extends over 14 amino acids. CDR1 and CDR2 (germline): MGHDK, SYGVNS. V was pared by 5 bases and J by 5 bases, with 6 bases of the junction left unmatched.

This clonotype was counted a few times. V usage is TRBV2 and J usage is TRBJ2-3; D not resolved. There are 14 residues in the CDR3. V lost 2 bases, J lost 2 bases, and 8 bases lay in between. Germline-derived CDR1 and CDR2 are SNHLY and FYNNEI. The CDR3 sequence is CASSEQRATDTQYF. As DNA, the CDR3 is TGTGCCAGCAGTGAACAGCGTGCCACAGATACGCAGTATTTT.

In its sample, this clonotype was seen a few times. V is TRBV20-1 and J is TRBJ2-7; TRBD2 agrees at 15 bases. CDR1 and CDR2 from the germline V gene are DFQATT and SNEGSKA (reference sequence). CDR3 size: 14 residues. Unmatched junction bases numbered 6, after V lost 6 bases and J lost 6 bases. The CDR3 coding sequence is TGCAGTGCACTAGGGGGACTAGCGGGAGGCGAGCAGTACTTC. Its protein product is CSALGGLAGGEQYF.

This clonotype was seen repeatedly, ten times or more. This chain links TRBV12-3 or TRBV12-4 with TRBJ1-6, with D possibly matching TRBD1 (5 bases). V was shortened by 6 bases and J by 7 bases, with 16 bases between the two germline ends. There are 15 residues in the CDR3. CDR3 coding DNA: TGTGCCAGCAGCGAACCCAGGGTGGGGAATTCACCCCTCCACTTT. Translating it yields CASSEPRVGNSPLHF.

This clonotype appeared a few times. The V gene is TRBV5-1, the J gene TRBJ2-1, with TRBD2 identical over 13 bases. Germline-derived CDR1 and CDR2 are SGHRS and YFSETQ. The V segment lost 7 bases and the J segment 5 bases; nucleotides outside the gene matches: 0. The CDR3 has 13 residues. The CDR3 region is CASGLAGDNEQFF. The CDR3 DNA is TGCGCCAGCGGACTAGCGGGAGACAATGAGCAGTTCTTC.

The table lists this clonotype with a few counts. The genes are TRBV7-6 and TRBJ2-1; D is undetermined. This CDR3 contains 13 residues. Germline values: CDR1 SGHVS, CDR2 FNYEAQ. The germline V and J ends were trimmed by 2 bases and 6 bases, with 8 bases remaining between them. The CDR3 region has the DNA TGTGCCAGCAGCTTACTTGCTAGCAATGAGCAGTTCTTC. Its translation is CASSLLASNEQFF.

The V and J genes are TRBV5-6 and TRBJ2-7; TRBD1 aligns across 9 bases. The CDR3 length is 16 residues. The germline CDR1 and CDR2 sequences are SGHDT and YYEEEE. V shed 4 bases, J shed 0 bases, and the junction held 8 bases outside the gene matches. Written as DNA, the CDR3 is TGTGCCAGCAGCCTTTCCGGGACAGGGAGCTCCTACGAGCAGTACTTC. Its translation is CASSLSGTGSSYEQYF.

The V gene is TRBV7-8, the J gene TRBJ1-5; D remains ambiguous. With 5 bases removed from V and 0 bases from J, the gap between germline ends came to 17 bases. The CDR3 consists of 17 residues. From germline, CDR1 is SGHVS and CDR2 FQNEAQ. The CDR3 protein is CASSHTQDGHSNQPQHF. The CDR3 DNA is TGTGCCAGCAGCCATACCCAGGACGGCCATAGCAATCAGCCCCAGCATTTT.

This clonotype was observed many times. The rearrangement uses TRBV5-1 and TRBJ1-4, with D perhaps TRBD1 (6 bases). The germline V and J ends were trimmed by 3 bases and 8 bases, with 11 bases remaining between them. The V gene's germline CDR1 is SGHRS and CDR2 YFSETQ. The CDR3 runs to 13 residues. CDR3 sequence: CASSWGAEEKLFF. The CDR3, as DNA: TGCGCCAGCAGCTGGGGGGCGGAAGAAAAACTGTTTTTT.

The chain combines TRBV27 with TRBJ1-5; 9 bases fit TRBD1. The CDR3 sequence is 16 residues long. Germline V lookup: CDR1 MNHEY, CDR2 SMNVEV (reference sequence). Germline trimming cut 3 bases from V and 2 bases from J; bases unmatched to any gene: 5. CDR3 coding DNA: TGTGCCAGCAGTTTCCTGGGACAGGGTGGCAATCAGCCCCAGCATTTT. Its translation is CASSFLGQGGNQPQHF.